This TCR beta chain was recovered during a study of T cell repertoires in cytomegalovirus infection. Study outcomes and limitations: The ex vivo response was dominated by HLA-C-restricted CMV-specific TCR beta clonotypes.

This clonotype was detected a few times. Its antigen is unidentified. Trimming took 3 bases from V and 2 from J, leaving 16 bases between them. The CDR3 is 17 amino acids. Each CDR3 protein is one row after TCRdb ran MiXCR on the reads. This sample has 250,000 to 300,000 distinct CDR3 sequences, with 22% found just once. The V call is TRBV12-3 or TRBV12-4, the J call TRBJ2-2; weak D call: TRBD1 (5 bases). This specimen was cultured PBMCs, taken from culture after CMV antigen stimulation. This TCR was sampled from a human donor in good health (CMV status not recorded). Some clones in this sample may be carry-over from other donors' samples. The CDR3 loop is CASSFRRLGANTGELFF. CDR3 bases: TGTGCCAGCAGTTTTCGTCGTTTAGGGGCCAACACCGGGGAGCTGTTTTTT.